This T cell receptor beta chain is from a study of shared clonotypes between healthy human individuals. Study-level background: Samples came from a couple of female and three male donors aged 18 to 49. Per donor, CD8 memory used one plate, CD8 naive used two, CD4 memory used three and CD4 naive used three.

Germline CDR1 reads SGDLS; CDR2 reads YYNGEE. The CDR3 covers 13 residues. V lost 0 bases, J lost 13 bases, and 10 bases stayed unmatched. Measured with immunoSEQ multiplex PCR; TCRdb has only the in-frame clones, and not every one. The sample has millions of clones, roughly 95% seen once; the top ten hold more than 0.95%. Naive-designated CD8 cells lacked CD45RO, were positively enriched for CCR7, and omitted terminally differentiated effector memory CD45RA+ cells. The rearrangement links TRBV9 to TRBJ2-7; 7 positions agree with TRBD2. The origin of this receptor is a man aged 18 to 30 in good health. Sequences were obtained from naive CD8+ T cells sorted from blood. The CDR3 loop reads CASSVEGAGLQYF. The CDR3 bases are TGTGCCAGCAGCGTAGAGGGAGCGGGACTCCAATACTTC.